A selection of T cell receptor beta chains follows, all from one sample in a study of blood T cell repertoires in COVID-19. The table came from immunoSEQ multiplex PCR; TCRdb's copy has only in-frame clones and leaves some out. The sample yields 85,000 to 110,000 clones, approximately 86% seen once. Input material: peripheral blood. The receptors originated from a human donor in a cohort sampled during active COVID-19. CDR3s include the opening cysteine and the closing phenylalanine or tryptophan. The D gene is left open where the match is weak. Not all rows give a size; the values are once, few, many and, for expanded clones, a class.

>TRBV18|.|once|TRBJ2-5
TGTGCCAGCTCACCGGAGCCCCAAGAGACCCAGTACTTC
CASSPEPQETQYF
>TRBV7-3|.|.|TRBJ2-2
TGTGCCAGCGGTCTAGCTAGCGGGGAGCTGTTTTTT
CASGLASGELFF
>TRBV11-3|.|.|TRBJ1-1
TGTGCCAGCAGCCACGCCGGGGGGGCTGAAGCTTTCTTT
CASSHAGGAEAFF
>TRBV5-1|TRBD2|.|TRBJ2-5
TGCGCCAGCAACCCCGGGGGGGGGAAAGAGACCCAGTACTTC
CASNPGGGKETQYF
>TRBV7-2|TRBD1|.|TRBJ2-1
TGTGCCAGCAGAACTCCGGGACAGGGAAGTGGTGAGCAGTTCTTC
CASRTPGQGSGEQFF
>TRBV5-1|TRBD1|.|TRBJ1-1
TGCGCCAGCTGTGGGACAGGCACTGAAGCTTTCTTT
CASCGTGTEAFF
>TRBV28|TRBD2|.|TRBJ2-1
TGTGCCAGCAGTACGCCTAAGCAGCGGGGGTTGAATGAGCAGTTCTTC
CASSTPKQRGLNEQFF
>TRBV25-1|.|.|TRBJ1-1
TGTGCCAGCAGTGAATACAGGGCCACTGAAGCTTTCTTT
CASSEYRATEAFF
>TRBV30|TRBD2|.|TRBJ2-3
TGTGCCTGGAGTTTCTCGCGGGAGCCAGATACGCAGTATTTT
CAWSFSREPDTQYF
>TRBV5-1|.|.|TRBJ1-1
TGCGCCAGCAGCTTGGGACAGACTCGCACTGAAGCTTTCTTT
CASSLGQTRTEAFF
>TRBV5-1|TRBD2|.|TRBJ2-3
TGCGCCAGCAGCTTCCTAGCGGGGGGCACAGATACGCAGTATTTT
CASSFLAGGTDTQYF
>TRBV5-1|TRBD2|.|TRBJ2-2
TGCGCCAGCAGCCTACTCCGGGGGGAGAACACCGGGGAGCTGTTTTTT
CASSLLRGENTGELFF
>TRBV4-1|TRBD1|few|TRBJ1-6
TGCGCCAGCAGCCAGGCCGGGACAGGGAATTCACCCCTCCACTTT
CASSQAGTGNSPLHF
>TRBV9|TRBD1|.|TRBJ1-1
TGTGCCAGCAGCGCCTGGGGACAGTTGAACACTGAAGCTTTCTTT
CASSAWGQLNTEAFF
>TRBV4-2|TRBD2|.|TRBJ2-3
TGTGCCAGCAGCCAAGAATTCCTAGCGGGGGGGCAGTTTGCAGATACGCAGTATTTT
CASSQEFLAGGQFADTQYF
>TRBV10-3|.|.|TRBJ2-7
TGTGCCATCAGTGCCTACCAGGACACCTACGAGCAGTACTTC
CAISAYQDTYEQYF
>TRBV6-5|TRBD1|.|TRBJ2-7
TGTGCCAGCAGCTGGGGACAGGGAGGTCCCAACGAGCAGTACTTC
CASSWGQGGPNEQYF
>TRBV29-1|TRBD2|.|TRBJ2-7
TGCAGCAATCCTCGCGGGGGGGTCTACGAGCAGTACTTC
CSNPRGGVYEQYF
>TRBV7-2|TRBD2|.|TRBJ2-1
TGTGCCAGCAGCTTAGCGTACTCAGCGGGGGGCTCCTACAATGAGCAGTTCTTC
CASSLAYSAGGSYNEQFF
>TRBV6-5|.|once|TRBJ2-7
TGTGCCAGCAGTTACTCAGGGGGAACCTCCTACGAGCAGTACTTC
CASSYSGGTSYEQYF
>TRBV7-6|.|.|TRBJ1-5
TGTGCCAGCAGCTCGACAGGAGGCAATCAGCCCCAGCATTTT
CASSSTGGNQPQHF
>TRBV6-2/TRBV6-3|TRBD2|.|TRBJ2-2
TGTGCCAGCAGCCCCCAGCTATCTAGCGGGGGGGCCACCGGGGAGCTGTTTTTT
CASSPQLSSGGATGELFF
>TRBV9|TRBD1|.|TRBJ2-1
TGTGCCAGCAGCGCGGGACAGGGCTCCTACAATGAGCAGTTCTTC
CASSAGQGSYNEQFF
>TRBV6-6|.|.|TRBJ2-3
TGTGCCAGCAGTTCACGACTTGTTTCCAAGGCAGATACGCAGTATTTT
CASSSRLVSKADTQYF
>TRBV4-3|.|.|TRBJ2-7
TGCGCCAGCAGCCGGGCCGGACAGCCGACCTACGAGCAGTACTTC
CASSRAGQPTYEQYF
>TRBV28|.|few|TRBJ2-1
TGTGCCAGCTATACTATTAGAGGAGTCCTTCAGTATGAGCAGTTCTTC
CASYTIRGVLQYEQFF
>TRBV10-3|TRBD2|.|TRBJ2-7
TGTGCCACTACGAGGCGGGAGGGCTACGAGCAGTACTTC
CATTRREGYEQYF
>TRBV6-1|TRBD1|.|TRBJ1-3
TGTGCCAGCAGTGTGCAGGGGGTCCTTTCTGGAAACACCATATATTTT
CASSVQGVLSGNTIYF
>TRBV19|.|.|TRBJ1-1
TGTGCCAGTAGTGAACAGAAGAACACTGAAGCTTTCTTT
CASSEQKNTEAFF
>TRBV9|.|once|TRBJ2-5
TGTGCCAGCAACCGAGACAGATTCCAAGAGACCCAGTACTTC
CASNRDRFQETQYF
>TRBV29-1|TRBD2|.|TRBJ2-2
TGCCGCGCCGGGGGGGGAGAGGTCACCGGGGAGCTGTTTTTT
CRAGGGEVTGELFF
>TRBV6-5|.|.|TRBJ2-1
TGTGCCAGCATAGGGAGCGGGCGAGCGTATGAGCAGTTCTTC
CASIGSGRAYEQFF
>TRBV11-2|.|.|TRBJ2-3
TGTGCCAGCGGAGAGGGCTTAGAAACAGATACGCAGTATTTT
CASGEGLETDTQYF
>TRBV27|.|.|TRBJ1-6
TGTGCCAGCAGTTTAGAAGCGGCGGGGGGTAATTCACCCCTCCACTTT
CASSLEAAGGNSPLHF
>TRBV21-1|.|.|TRBJ2-1
TGTGCCAGCAGCTATGGGACTAGCGGGAGGGACAATGAGCAGTTCTTC
CASSYGTSGRDNEQFF
>TRBV13|.|.|TRBJ2-1
TGTGCCAGCAGCTTAGACTCCAACAATGAGCAGTTCTTC
CASSLDSNNEQFF
>TRBV27|.|.|TRBJ1-2
TGTGCCAGCAGTTTACAGGGTCAAGGACCCGTCTATGGCTACACCTTC
CASSLQGQGPVYGYTF
>TRBV5-1|TRBD2|.|TRBJ2-1
TGCGCCAGCAGCTTGGCACTAGCGGGAGTCCTTTCCGATGAGCAGTTCTTC
CASSLALAGVLSDEQFF
>TRBV7-2|TRBD1|.|TRBJ2-3
TGTGCCAGCAGCCAAGACAGGGGGCTAACAGATACGCAGTATTTT
CASSQDRGLTDTQYF
>TRBV12-3/TRBV12-4|TRBD1|once|TRBJ2-2
TGTGCCAGCAGCACTACAGGGGCCGGGGAGCTGTTTTTT
CASSTTGAGELFF
>TRBV9|TRBD1|.|TRBJ2-5
TGTGCCAGCAGCGTAGGTTTCGGGACAGGGGTTCATGGGACCCAGTACTTC
CASSVGFGTGVHGTQYF
>TRBV5-1|TRBD2|.|TRBJ2-3
TGCGCCAGCAGCGCCGGGACTAGCGGGGGACACACAGATACGCAGTATTTT
CASSAGTSGGHTDTQYF
>TRBV11-2|.|.|TRBJ1-3
TGTGCCAGCAGCTTAGATCGTGCGGTCTCTGGAAACACCATATATTTT
CASSLDRAVSGNTIYF
>TRBV19|TRBD1|.|TRBJ2-1
TGTGCCAGTAGTATAGGAGGGGGCTATTACAATGAGCAGTTCTTC
CASSIGGGYYNEQFF
>TRBV5-6|.|.|TRBJ2-7
TGTGCCAGCAGCTTGGGGGCAGGGTGGGAGCAGTACTTC
CASSLGAGWEQYF
>TRBV13|.|.|TRBJ2-7
TGTGCCAGCAGCCGCCTCGGTCGCTACGAGCAGTACTTC
CASSRLGRYEQYF
>TRBV2|TRBD1|.|TRBJ1-1
TGTGCCAGCAGAAACAGGGGTTCGAACACTGAAGCTTTCTTT
CASRNRGSNTEAFF
>TRBV3-1/TRBV3-2|TRBD1|few|TRBJ1-6
TGTGCCAGCAGCCCGAGGGGGCAGAGGGGTTCACCCCTCCACTTT
CASSPRGQRGSPLHF